This T cell receptor beta chain was recorded in a study of T cells in Graves' hyperthyroidism and ophthalmopathy. About the research overall: Prior to any treatment, at the point of initial diagnosis, peripheral blood was collected. Points from the study as a whole: Ophthalmopathy stood apart from stable hyperthyroidism in a 13 V-J model.

A remark on this clonotype: Its antigen is as yet unknown.

Amplified TCR beta CDR3 regions derived from RNA transcripts. An initial round of RT-PCR targeting the TCR CDR3 relied on the HTBI primer set. TCRdb redid the calling of the multiplex PCR reads with MiXCR, one entry per CDR3 protein. The repertoire holds under 400,000 distinct CDR3 sequences, with about 18% as singletons. The receptor's source is a woman aged 45-65 years with Graves' hyperthyroidism. Sequencing was performed on blood.

The CDR3 loop is CATSRGGSGSVEQFF. The CDR3 DNA reads as TGTGCCACCAGCAGAGGAGGTAGCGGGAGCGTTGAGCAGTTCTTC. The chain is built from TRBV15 and TRBJ2-1, with 9 positions matching TRBD2. V trimming: 1 base; J trimming: 9 bases; junction bases outside the gene matches: 7. CDR3 size: 15 residues. Germline V gives CDR1 LNHNV, CDR2 YYDKDF (reference sequence). Full variable domain (missing parts from reference TRBV15 and TRBJ2-1): DAMVIQNPRYQVTQFGKPVTLSCSQTLNHNVMYWYQQKSSQAPKLLFHYYDKDFNNEADTPDNFQSRRPNTSFCFLDIRSPGLGDTAMYLCATSRGGSGSVEQFFGPGTRLTVL.